The clone carrying this T cell receptor (beta chain) appeared a few times. The antigen is unknown. The CDR3 length is 14 residues. After removal of 5 bases from V and 0 bases from J, the junction contained 3 bases not matched to a gene. Germline V lookup: CDR1 SEHNR, CDR2 FQNEAQ (reference sequence). The method was immunoSEQ multiplex PCR; TCRdb's version includes in-frame clones alone and lacks a portion of them. The table has more than 1.2 million clones, just under 99% seen once. The data were obtained in a study of shared clonotypes between healthy human individuals. Study observations and caveats: A generally larger estimated richness was seen in naive subsets than in memory subsets. The naive CD4 repertoires of several donors were compared, and around 5.1% of clonotypes were shared.

The receptor's source is a man younger than 40 in good health. The rearrangement links TRBV7-9 to TRBJ2-5, with TRBD1 identical over 7 bases. Sequenced: naive CD4+ T cells sorted from blood. Subset reported: CD45RA+ positively selected. The CDR3 spells CASSTGQYQETQYF. CDR3 coding DNA: TGTGCCAGCAGCACGGGACAGTACCAAGAGACCCAGTACTTC.